This record concerns one T cell receptor beta chain sequence. The antigen remains undetermined. Depth targeted 1 in 200,000 to 1 in 1 million T cells, averaging approximately 9.3x coverage per clonotype. Assay used: immunoSEQ multiplex PCR; TCRdb lists only in-frame clones, some missing. Here the sample spans 100,000 to 150,000 clones, 70% to 90% being singletons. This sample is part of a study of cytotoxic CD8 clonotypes in ibrutinib-treated CLL. Study summary: Outcomes included 24 partial and 2 complete responses; after median around 65 months, roughly 14 stayed remitted and 12 progressed.

Findings and limits, study-wide: T-cell clonality at baseline went above that of age-matched healthy donors and rose and fell with circulating CD8+ T-cell counts.

The TCR comes from a human donor with chronic lymphocytic leukemia. The starting material was PBMCs, obtained after 24 months of ibrutinib treatment.

CDR3 in amino acids: CASSLGITGKLFF. Here the CDR3 DNA reads TGTGCCAGCAGCTTAGGGATTACCGGGAAACTGTTTTTT. J is TRBJ1-4 and V is TRBV7-9, with unresolved D. This CDR3 is 13 amino acids long. V was shortened by 1 base and J by 11 bases, with 11 bases between the two germline ends. Germline CDR1 SEHNR, CDR2 FQNEAQ (reference sequence).